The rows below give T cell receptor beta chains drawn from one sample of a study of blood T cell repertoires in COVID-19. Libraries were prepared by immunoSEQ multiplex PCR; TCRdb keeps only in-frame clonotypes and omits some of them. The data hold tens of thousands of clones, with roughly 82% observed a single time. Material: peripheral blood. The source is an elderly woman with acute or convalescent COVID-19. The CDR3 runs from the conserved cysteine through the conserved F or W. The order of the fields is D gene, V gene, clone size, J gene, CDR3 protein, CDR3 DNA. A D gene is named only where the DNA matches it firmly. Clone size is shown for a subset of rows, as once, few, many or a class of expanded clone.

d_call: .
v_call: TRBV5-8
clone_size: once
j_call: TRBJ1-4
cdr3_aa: CASSLSGRMGEKLFF
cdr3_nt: TGTGCCAGCAGCTTGTCCGGAAGGATGGGCGAAAAACTGTTTTTT

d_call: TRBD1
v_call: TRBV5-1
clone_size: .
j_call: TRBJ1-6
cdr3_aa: CASSTGQGVGGGYNSPLHF
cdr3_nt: TGCGCCAGCAGTACGGGACAGGGAGTTGGTGGTGGCTATAATTCACCCCTCCACTTT

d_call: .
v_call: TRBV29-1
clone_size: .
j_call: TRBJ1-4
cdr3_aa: CSVMGPVNEKLFF
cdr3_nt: TGCAGCGTGATGGGGCCCGTTAATGAAAAACTGTTTTTT

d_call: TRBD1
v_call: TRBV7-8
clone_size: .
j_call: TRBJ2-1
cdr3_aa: CASSPRLGTEYNEQFF
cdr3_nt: TGTGCCAGCAGCCCCCGTCTTGGGACAGAGTACAATGAGCAGTTCTTC

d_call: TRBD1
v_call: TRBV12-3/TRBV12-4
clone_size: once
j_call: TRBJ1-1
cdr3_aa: CASSLARTGQAFF
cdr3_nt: TGTGCCAGCAGTTTAGCGCGGACAGGGCAGGCTTTCTTT

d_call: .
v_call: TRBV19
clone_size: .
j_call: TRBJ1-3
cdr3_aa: CASRFGVSGNTIYF
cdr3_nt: TGTGCCAGTAGGTTCGGGGTCTCTGGAAACACCATATATTTT

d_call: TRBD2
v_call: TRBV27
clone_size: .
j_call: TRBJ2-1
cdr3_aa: CASSLITGGRANNEQFF
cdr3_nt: TGTGCCAGCAGTTTAATAACAGGCGGGAGGGCCAACAATGAGCAGTTCTTC

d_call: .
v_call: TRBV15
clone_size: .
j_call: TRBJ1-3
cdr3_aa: CATKTRTGNTIYF
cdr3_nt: TGTGCCACCAAGACACGAACTGGAAACACCATATATTTT

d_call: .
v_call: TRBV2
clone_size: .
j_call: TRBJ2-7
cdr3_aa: CASIRDFYEQYF
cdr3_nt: TGTGCCAGCATCCGGGATTTCTACGAGCAGTACTTC

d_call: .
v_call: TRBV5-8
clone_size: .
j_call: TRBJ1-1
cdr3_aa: CASSFWADTWVTEAFF
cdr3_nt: TGTGCCAGCAGCTTTTGGGCGGACACATGGGTCACTGAAGCTTTCTTT

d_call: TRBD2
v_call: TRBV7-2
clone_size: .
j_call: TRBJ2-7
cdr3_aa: CASSSAGGPLSYEQYF
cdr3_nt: TGTGCCAGCAGCTCCGCGGGGGGGCCTCTATCCTACGAGCAGTACTTC

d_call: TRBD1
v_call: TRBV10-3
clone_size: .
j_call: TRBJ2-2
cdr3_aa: CAIIKKGAPPPTLEIGTGELFF
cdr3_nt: TGTGCCATCATTAAGAAGGGGGCTCCTCCGCCTACCCTGGAGATTGGCACCGGGGAGCTGTTTTTT

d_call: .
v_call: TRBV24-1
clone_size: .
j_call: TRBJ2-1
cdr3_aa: CATSDADGVNEQFF
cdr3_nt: TGTGCCACCAGTGATGCCGACGGGGTGAATGAGCAGTTCTTC

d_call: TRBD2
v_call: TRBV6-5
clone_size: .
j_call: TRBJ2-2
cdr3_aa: CAGKRGTKSTGELFF
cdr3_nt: TGTGCCGGGAAACGCGGGACTAAAAGCACCGGGGAGCTGTTTTTT

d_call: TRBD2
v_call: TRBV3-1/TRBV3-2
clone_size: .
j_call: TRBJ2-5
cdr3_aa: CASSRRTSEQETQYF
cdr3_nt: TGTGCCAGCAGCCGTCGGACTAGCGAACAAGAGACCCAGTACTTC

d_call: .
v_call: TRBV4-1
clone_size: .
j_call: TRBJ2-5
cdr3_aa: CASSQEGAGQETQYF
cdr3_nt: TGCGCCAGCAGCCAAGAGGGAGCGGGTCAAGAGACCCAGTACTTC

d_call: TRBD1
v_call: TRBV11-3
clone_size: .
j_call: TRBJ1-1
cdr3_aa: CASSPTGSVTEAFF
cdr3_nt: TGTGCCAGCAGCCCGACAGGGTCAGTAACTGAAGCTTTCTTT

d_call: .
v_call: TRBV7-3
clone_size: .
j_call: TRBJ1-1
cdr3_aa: CASSLTGARGMNTEAFF
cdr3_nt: TGTGCCAGCAGCTTAACGGGGGCACGGGGCATGAACACTGAAGCTTTCTTT

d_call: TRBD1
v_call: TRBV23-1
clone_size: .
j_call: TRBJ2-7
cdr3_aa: CASSHSGTGGSEQYF
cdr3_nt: TGCGCCAGCAGTCATTCCGGGACAGGGGGCTCCGAGCAGTACTTC

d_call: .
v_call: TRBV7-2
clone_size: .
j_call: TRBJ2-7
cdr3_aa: CASSYLGARYEQYF
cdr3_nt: TGTGCCAGCAGCTACCTTGGCGCGCGGTACGAGCAGTACTTC

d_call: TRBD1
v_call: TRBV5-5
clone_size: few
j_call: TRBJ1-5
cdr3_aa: CASSFFQGASQPQHF
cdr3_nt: TGTGCCAGCAGCTTTTTTCAGGGGGCCAGTCAGCCCCAGCATTTT

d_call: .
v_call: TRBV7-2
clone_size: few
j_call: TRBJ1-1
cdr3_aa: CASSPQGRGTEAFF
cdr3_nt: TGTGCCAGCAGCCCACAGGGTAGAGGGACTGAAGCTTTCTTT

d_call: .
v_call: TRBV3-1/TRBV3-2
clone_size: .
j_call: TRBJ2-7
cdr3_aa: CASSLAPQPSYEQYF
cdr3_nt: TGTGCCAGCAGCCTGGCTCCCCAACCCTCCTACGAGCAGTACTTC

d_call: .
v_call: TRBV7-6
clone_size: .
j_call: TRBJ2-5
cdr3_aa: CASSLELGMWETQYF
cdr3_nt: TGTGCCAGCAGCTTGGAGTTAGGCATGTGGGAGACCCAGTACTTC

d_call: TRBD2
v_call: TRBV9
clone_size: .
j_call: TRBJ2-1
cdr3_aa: CASSTTGTSSRKQFF
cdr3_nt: TGTGCCAGCAGCACCACCGGGACTAGTTCTCGTAAGCAGTTCTTC

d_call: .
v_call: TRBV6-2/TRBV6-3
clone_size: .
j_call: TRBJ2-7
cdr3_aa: CASSYSVGGRRRGSYEQYF
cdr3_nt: TGTGCCAGCAGTTACTCCGTCGGTGGGAGGCGCCGGGGGTCCTACGAGCAGTACTTC

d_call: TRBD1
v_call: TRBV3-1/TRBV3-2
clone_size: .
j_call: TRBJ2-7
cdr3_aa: CASSPTSGQGFYKQYF
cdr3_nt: TGTGCCAGCAGCCCTACATCAGGACAGGGGTTTTACAAGCAGTACTTC

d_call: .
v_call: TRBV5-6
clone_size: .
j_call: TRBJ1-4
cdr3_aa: CASSLTGAAGEKLFF
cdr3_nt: TGTGCCAGCAGCTTGACGGGAGCTGCGGGGGAAAAACTGTTTTTT

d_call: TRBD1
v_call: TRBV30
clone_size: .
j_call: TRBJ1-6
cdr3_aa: CAQGQGARWSPLHF
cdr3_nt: TGTGCCCAAGGGCAGGGGGCACGGTGGTCACCCCTCCACTTT

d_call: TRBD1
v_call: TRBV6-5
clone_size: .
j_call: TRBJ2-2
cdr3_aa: CASSGTGVTGELFF
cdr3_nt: TGTGCCAGCAGCGGGACAGGGGTTACCGGGGAGCTGTTTTTT

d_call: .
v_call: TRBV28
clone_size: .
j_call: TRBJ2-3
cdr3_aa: CASSSQVPDTQYF
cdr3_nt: TGTGCCAGCAGTTCCCAGGTGCCGGATACGCAGTATTTT

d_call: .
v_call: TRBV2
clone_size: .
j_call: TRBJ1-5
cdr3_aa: CASSGQGTNNQPQHF
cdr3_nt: TGTGCCAGCAGTGGCCAGGGAACGAACAATCAGCCCCAGCATTTT

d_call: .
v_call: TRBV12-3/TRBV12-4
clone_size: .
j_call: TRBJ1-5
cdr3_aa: CASTGGDNQPQHF
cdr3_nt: TGTGCCAGCACAGGAGGGGACAATCAGCCCCAGCATTTT

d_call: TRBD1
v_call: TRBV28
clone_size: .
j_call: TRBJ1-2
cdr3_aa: CASSTGGFGYTF
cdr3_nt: TGTGCCAGCAGCACAGGGGGCTTTGGCTACACCTTC

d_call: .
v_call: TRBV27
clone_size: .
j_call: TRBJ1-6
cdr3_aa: CASTSSGLGSPLHF
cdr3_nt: TGTGCCAGCACCTCATCGGGATTAGGTTCACCCCTCCACTTT

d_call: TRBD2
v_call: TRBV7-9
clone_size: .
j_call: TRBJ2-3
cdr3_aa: CASSRSTSVSTDTQYF
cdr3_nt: TGTGCCAGCAGCCGGAGCACTAGCGTTAGCACAGATACGCAGTATTTT

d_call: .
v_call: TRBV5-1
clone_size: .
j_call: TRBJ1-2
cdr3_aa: CASSAGDTLAHGYTF
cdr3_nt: TGCGCCAGCAGCGCTGGAGATACCCTTGCCCATGGCTACACCTTC

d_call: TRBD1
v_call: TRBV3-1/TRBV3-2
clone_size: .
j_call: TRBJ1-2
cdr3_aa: CASSPRIGQGGDYGYTF
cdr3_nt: TGTGCCAGCAGCCCGAGAATAGGACAGGGGGGGGACTATGGCTACACCTTC

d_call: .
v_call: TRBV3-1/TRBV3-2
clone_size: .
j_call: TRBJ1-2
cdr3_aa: CASSHFGRRDYGYTF
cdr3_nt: TGTGCCAGCAGCCACTTTGGCAGGAGGGACTATGGCTACACCTTC

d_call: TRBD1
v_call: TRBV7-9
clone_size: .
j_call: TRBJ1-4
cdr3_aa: CASSATGAGEKLFF
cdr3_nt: TGTGCCAGCAGCGCGACAGGGGCGGGGGAAAAACTGTTTTTT

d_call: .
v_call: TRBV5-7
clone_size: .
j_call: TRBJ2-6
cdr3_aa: CASSRCHQVFWANVLTF
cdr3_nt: TGTGCCAGCAGCCGATGCCATCAGGTTTTTTGGGCCAACGTCCTGACTTTC

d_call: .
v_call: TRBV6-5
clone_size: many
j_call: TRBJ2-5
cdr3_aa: CASSLTGRHRTQYF
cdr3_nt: TGTGCCAGCAGTTTAACCGGGAGACACAGGACCCAGTACTTC

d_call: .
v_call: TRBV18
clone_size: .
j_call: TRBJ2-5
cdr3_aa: CASSPGAMVSQYF
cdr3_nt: TGTGCCAGCTCACCGGGGGCAATGGTTTCCCAGTACTTC

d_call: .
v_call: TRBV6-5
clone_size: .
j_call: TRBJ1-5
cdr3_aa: CASSYSQINQPQHF
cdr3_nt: TGTGCCAGCAGTTACTCACAGATCAATCAGCCCCAGCATTTT

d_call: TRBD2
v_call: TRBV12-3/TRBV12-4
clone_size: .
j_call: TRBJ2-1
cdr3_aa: CASRVTSGEQFF
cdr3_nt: TGTGCCAGCAGGGTGACTAGCGGGGAGCAGTTCTTC

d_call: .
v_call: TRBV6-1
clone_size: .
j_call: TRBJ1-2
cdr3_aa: CASSEASGINYGYTF
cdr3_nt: TGTGCCAGCAGTGAAGCATCGGGAATAAACTATGGCTACACCTTC

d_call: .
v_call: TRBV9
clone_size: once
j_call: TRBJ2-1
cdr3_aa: CASSLGYGLMDEQFF
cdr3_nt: TGTGCCAGCAGCCTGGGCTATGGCCTCATGGATGAGCAGTTCTTC

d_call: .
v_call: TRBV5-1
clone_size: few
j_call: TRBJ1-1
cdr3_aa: CASSLGQGSFLGTEAFF
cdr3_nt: TGCGCCAGCAGCTTAGGGCAGGGCAGCTTCCTAGGGACTGAAGCTTTCTTT

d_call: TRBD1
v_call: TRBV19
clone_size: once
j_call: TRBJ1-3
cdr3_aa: CASSKGQSSGNTIYF
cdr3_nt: TGTGCCAGTAGTAAGGGACAGTCCTCTGGAAACACCATATATTTT

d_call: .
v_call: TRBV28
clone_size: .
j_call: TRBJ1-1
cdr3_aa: CASSFSQGSAEAFF
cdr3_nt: TGTGCCAGCAGTTTTTCTCAGGGATCCGCTGAAGCTTTCTTT

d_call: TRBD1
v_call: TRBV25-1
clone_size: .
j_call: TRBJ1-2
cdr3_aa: CASSEDRGPTYGYTF
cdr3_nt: TGTGCCAGCAGTGAGGACAGGGGGCCTACCTATGGCTACACCTTC